Presented here are 18 T cell receptor beta chains from one specimen sequenced in a study of regulatory dendritic cells for organ transplantation. Clones were sequenced by immunoSEQ multiplex PCR, and TCRdb holds only the in-frame ones, with some missing. The data show around 30,000 clones, roughly 84% seen once. Sequences were obtained from naive CD8+ T cells from blood. Subset defined: CD45RA+ naive T cells. The receptor source for this set is a human donor in good health.

There are a few counts of this clone. J is TRBJ2-7 and V is TRBV19; D is perhaps TRBD1 (5 bases). CDR1 is LNHDA, CDR2 SQIVND, per germline (reference sequence). V dropped 6 bases and J dropped 2 bases, with 8 bases sitting between them. The CDR3 is made up of 12 amino acids. The CDR3 loop reads CASRTDTYEQYF. Here the CDR3 DNA reads TGTGCCAGTAGAACGGACACCTACGAGCAGTACTTC. The variable domain in full, completed from reference TRBV19 and TRBJ2-7, reads DGGITQSPKYLFRKEGQNVTLSCEQNLNHDAMYWYRQDPGQGLRLIYYSQIVNDFQKGDIAEGYSVSREKKESFPLTVTSAQKNPTAFYLCASRTDTYEQYFGPGTRLTVT.

The J gene is TRBJ2-2, the V gene TRBV10-3; D may be TRBD2 (6 bases). V was cut by 2 bases and J by 0 bases, with 16 bases left in between. The V gene's germline CDR1 is ENHRY and CDR2 SYGVKD. The CDR3 is 18 amino acids. The CDR3 loop reads CAISEPPLAGSNTGELFF. The CDR3 nucleotides are TGTGCCATCAGTGAGCCTCCGTTGGCGGGGTCGAACACCGGGGAGCTGTTTTTT.

The rearrangement links TRBV9 to TRBJ1-6, with TRBD1 matching 10 bases. The V segment lost 4 bases and the J segment 8 bases; nucleotides outside the gene matches: 3. The germline V gene encodes CDR1 SGDLS and CDR2 YYNGEE. This CDR3 is 14 amino acids long. The CDR3 region is CASSMGQGYSPLHF. The CDR3 DNA sequence: TGTGCCAGCAGCATGGGACAGGGGTATTCACCCCTCCACTTT.

This chain joins TRBV6-1 and TRBJ1-5; D remains ambiguous. CDR3 size: 15 residues. From germline, CDR1 is MNHNS and CDR2 SASEGT. V dropped 2 bases and J dropped 1 base, with 9 bases sitting between them. Written as DNA, the CDR3 is TGTGCCAGCAGTGAATCTGTTTTAAGCAATCAGCCCCAGCATTTT. As protein: CASSESVLSNQPQHF.

The chain joins TRBV19 to TRBJ2-5, with 8 bases that match TRBD2. Germline CDR1 and CDR2: LNHDA and SQIVND (reference sequence). This CDR3 is built from 15 residues. V was clipped by 0 bases and J by 2 bases; unmatched bases: 2. The CDR3 sequence is CASSIDAGGQETQYF. CDR3 DNA: TGTGCCAGTAGTATAGATGCGGGGGGTCAAGAGACCCAGTACTTC.

This rearrangement joins TRBV6-1 to TRBJ1-2; 12 bases line up with TRBD1. J was trimmed by 3 bases and V by 2 bases; bases with no gene match: 16. Germline V gene lookup returns CDR1 MNHNS and CDR2 SASEGT. The CDR3 is 20 amino acids. CDR3 region: CASSETHSGTGGAFDYGYTF. The CDR3 DNA follows: TGTGCCAGCAGTGAAACCCACTCCGGGACAGGGGGCGCTTTTGACTATGGCTACACCTTC.

This rearrangement joins TRBV7-9 to TRBJ1-2; a weak D match, TRBD1 (5 bases). Germline V gene data show CDR1 as SEHNR and CDR2 as FQNEAQ (reference sequence). V lost 10 bases to trimming and J lost 4 bases, with 16 bases between them. The CDR3 runs 13 residues. The CDR3 DNA reads as TGTGCCACCTTGGACAAGTCCTTCTATGGCTACACCTTC. It translates to CATLDKSFYGYTF.

V and J are TRBV5-1 and TRBJ1-5; TRBD1 matches 7 bases. The germline V gene has CDR1 SGHRS and CDR2 YFSETQ. The CDR3 consists of 15 residues. With V trimmed by 7 bases and J by 2 bases, 9 bases remained unmatched. In DNA, the CDR3 is TGCGCCAGCTCCTTGGGGACAGACCGCAATCAGCCCCAGCATTTT. Translating gives CASSLGTDRNQPQHF.

V usage is TRBV7-8 and J usage is TRBJ1-2; 8 positions agree with TRBD1. Germline V gives CDR1 SGHVS, CDR2 FQNEAQ. With V trimmed by 3 bases and J by 6 bases, 9 bases remained unmatched. The CDR3 is 15 residues long. CDR3 region: CASSFGTGQGHGYTF. Written as DNA, the CDR3 is TGTGCCAGCAGCTTTGGCACCGGACAGGGACATGGCTACACCTTC.

The chain uses TRBV5-1 and TRBJ2-1; TRBD2 aligns across 9 bases. Germline trimming cut 4 bases from V and 3 bases from J; bases unmatched to any gene: 8. Germline V lookup: CDR1 SGHRS, CDR2 YFSETQ. This CDR3 is built from 16 residues. CDR3 residues: CASSTDLAGVYNEQFF. The DNA of the CDR3 is TGCGCCAGCAGCACGGACTTAGCGGGGGTCTACAATGAGCAGTTCTTC.

The rearrangement joins TRBV14 to TRBJ1-1; 11 nucleotides agree with TRBD1. This CDR3 is built from 15 residues. Trimming removed 4 bases from V and 5 bases from J; junction bases left unmatched: 6. From germline, CDR1 is SGHDN and CDR2 FVKESK. CDR3 in DNA: TGTGCCAGCAGCCCTAGGACAGGGGGCAGAACTGAAGCTTTCTTT. This translates into CASSPRTGGRTEAFF. Using reference TRBV14 and TRBJ1-1 for the parts outside the CDR3, the full variable domain is EAGVTQFPSHSVIEKGQTVTLRCDPISGHDNLYWYRRVMGKEIKFLLHFVKESKQDESGMPNNRFLAERTGGTYSTLKVQPAELEDSGVYFCASSPRTGGRTEAFFGQGTRLTVV.

This chain links TRBV29-1 with TRBJ2-5; perhaps TRBD2 as D (7 bases). Trimming pared 8 bases from V and 3 bases from J, leaving 16 bases between. Germline CDR1 SQVTM, CDR2 ANQGSEA. The CDR3 extends over 13 amino acids. Here the CDR3 DNA reads TGCAGCACCCATGAGGGGGGGGAAGAGACCCAGTACTTC. It codes for CSTHEGGEETQYF.

The CDR3 sequence is CASSQDSPFSGSPLHF. The DNA of the CDR3 is TGCGCCAGCAGCCAAGATTCTCCCTTCTCGGGTTCACCCCTCCACTTT. The V call is TRBV4-3, the J call TRBJ1-6; D uncertain. Germline values: CDR1 LGHNA, CDR2 YSLEER. Trimming stripped 0 bases from V and 9 bases from J, with 15 bases between. This CDR3 is built from 16 residues.

The V call is TRBV4-2, the J call TRBJ1-2, with 7 bases lining up with TRBD1. Germline CDR1 is LGHNA and CDR2 is YNFKEQ. CDR3 length equals 15 residues. V was clipped by 0 bases and J by 4 bases; unmatched bases: 5. The CDR3 nucleotides read TGTGCCAGCAGCCAAGAACGGGACAGCAGCTATGGCTACACCTTC. This gives the protein CASSQERDSSYGYTF.

The chain carries TRBV12-5 and TRBJ1-2, with D possibly TRBD1 on 5 matching bases. Germline V lookup: CDR1 LGHNT, CDR2 FRNRAP. The ends were cut back, 2 bases at V and 0 bases at J, with 13 bases in the middle. The CDR3 has 16 amino acids. The CDR3 DNA reads as TGTGCTAGTGGTTTGCAGGGCAGGGCGGCTAACTATGGCTACACCTTC. Translation: CASGLQGRAANYGYTF.

V gene TRBV15 combines with J gene TRBJ1-1; 10 nucleotides match TRBD1. J lost 4 bases, V lost 4 bases, and 3 bases had no gene match. The germline V gene has CDR1 LNHNV and CDR2 YYDKDF (reference sequence). This CDR3 comprises 14 residues. The CDR3 coding sequence is TGTGCCACCAGCACGACAGGGGGCCGCACTGAAGCTTTCTTT. Protein product: CATSTTGGRTEAFF.

V gene TRBV6-6 combines with J gene TRBJ2-1, with 7 bases aligning to TRBD2. The length of the CDR3 is 15 residues. Germline CDR1 MNHNY, CDR2 SVGAGI (reference sequence). V gave up 6 bases and J gave up 0 bases; unmatched junction bases: 5. Here the CDR3 DNA reads TGTGCCAGCAGGCAGCGGGGAGGCTCCTACAATGAGCAGTTCTTC. As protein: CASRQRGGSYNEQFF.

The table lists this clone with a count of one. This chain uses TRBV4-1 with TRBJ2-6; 10 bases line up with TRBD1. The CDR3 totals 19 residues. From germline, CDR1 is MGHRA and CDR2 YSYEKL. The junction had 10 bases not matched to a gene; V was cut back by 1 base and J by 4 bases. The CDR3 DNA is TGCGCCAGCAGCCAAGTTGCCGGGACAGGGGTAGGAGGGGCCAACGTCCTGACTTTC. This codes for CASSQVAGTGVGGANVLTF.